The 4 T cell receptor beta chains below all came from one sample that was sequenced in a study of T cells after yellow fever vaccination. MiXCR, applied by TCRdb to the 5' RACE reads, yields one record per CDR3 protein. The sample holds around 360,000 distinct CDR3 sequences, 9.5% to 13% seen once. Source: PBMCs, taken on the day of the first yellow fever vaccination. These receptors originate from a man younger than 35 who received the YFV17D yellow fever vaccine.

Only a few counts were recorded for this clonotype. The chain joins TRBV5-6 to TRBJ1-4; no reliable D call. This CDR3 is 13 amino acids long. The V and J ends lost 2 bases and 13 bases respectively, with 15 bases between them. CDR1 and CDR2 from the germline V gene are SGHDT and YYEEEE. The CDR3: CASSFISAAALFF. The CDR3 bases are TGTGCCAGCAGCTTTATTTCCGCAGCCGCACTGTTTTTT. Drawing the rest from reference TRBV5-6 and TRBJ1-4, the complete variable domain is DAGVTQSPTHLIKTRGQQVTLRCSPKSGHDTVSWYQQALGQGPQFIFQYYEEEERQRGNFPDRFSGHQFPNYSSELNVNALLLGDSALYLCASSFISAAALFFGSGTQLSVL.

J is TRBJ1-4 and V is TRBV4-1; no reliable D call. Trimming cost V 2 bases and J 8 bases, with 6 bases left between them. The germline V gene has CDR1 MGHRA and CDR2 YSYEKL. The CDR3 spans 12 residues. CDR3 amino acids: CASSQPPEKLFF. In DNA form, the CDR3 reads TGCGCCAGCAGCCAACCCCCCGAAAAACTGTTTTTT.

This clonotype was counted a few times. CDR3 DNA: TGTGCCAGCAGCAGGGTAAGCTCCTACGAGCAGTACTTC. It codes for CASSRVSSYEQYF. The chain joins TRBV27 to TRBJ2-7, with D possibly matching TRBD1 (5 bases). Germline V gene data show CDR1 as MNHEY and CDR2 as SMNVEV (reference sequence). With 6 bases removed from V and 0 bases from J, the gap between germline ends came to 9 bases. The CDR3 has 13 amino acids.

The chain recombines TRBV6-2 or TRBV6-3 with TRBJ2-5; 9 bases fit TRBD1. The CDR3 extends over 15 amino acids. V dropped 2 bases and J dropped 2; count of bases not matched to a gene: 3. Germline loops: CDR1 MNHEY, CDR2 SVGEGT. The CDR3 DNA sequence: TGTGCCAGCAGTTACGGCGGGACAGGGCAAGAGACCCAGTACTTC. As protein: CASSYGGTGQETQYF.